This T cell receptor beta chain derives from a study of T cells in Graves' hyperthyroidism and ophthalmopathy. Template material for amplifying TCR beta CDR3 regions consisted of RNA transcripts. Initially, a first-round RT-PCR of the TCR CDR3 employed the HTBI primer set. TCRdb re-called the multiplex PCR reads through MiXCR, storing one row per CDR3 protein. The table includes a few hundred thousand distinct CDR3 sequences, roughly 22% detected once. Fresh peripheral blood, 9.5 to 10 ml of it, supplied the PBMCs. This clonotype was detected only a few times. Its target is unknown. V lost 5 bases and J lost 6, with 14 bases in between. The CDR3 has 12 residues. CDR1 is DFQATT and CDR2 is SNEGSKA in the germline V gene (reference sequence). Study conclusions and caveats: Most thyroid clonotypes with frequency above 0.001 were detected in blood. Separating ophthalmopathy from stable hyperthyroidism was achieved by a 13 V-J model. Before onset, ophthalmopathy was predicted by the model a median around 6.2 months earlier.

Input material: blood. The V gene is TRBV20-1, the J gene TRBJ2-7; D is ambiguous. The TCR was taken from a woman in her sixties or seventies with Graves' ophthalmopathy. In nucleotides, the CDR3 is TGCAGTGCTGCTGCAACGGCCGGCGAGCAGTACTTC. Amino acids: CSAAATAGEQYF.